In this sample, the clone carrying this T cell receptor (beta chain) is medium-sized. What it binds is unknown. Whole blood was used without fractionation, so all unsorted peripheral T cells were included. These data originate in a study of HIV-infected patients and healthy controls. General study results and limits: No HLA typing of donors was done in this study. Healthy control repertoires had roughly threefold more distinct CDR3s than untreated HIV+ repertoires, and higher Shannon diversity.

Reverse transcription used about 500 ng RNA and constant-region primers for alpha and beta. Using multiplexing indices, alpha and beta chain libraries were generated apart by chain-specific third strand synthesis. Ligation attached cDNA to a 5' RACE adapter that carried a random hexamer and SP2 site. From the 5' RACE reads, TCRdb called clonotypes with MiXCR, one entry per CDR3 protein. Here the sample spans around 5,800 distinct CDR3 sequences, less than 25% being singletons. V lost 4 bases, J lost 8 bases, and 14 bases lay in between. The CDR3 consists of 13 residues. Germline lookup yields CDR1 SEHNR and CDR2 FQNEAQ (reference sequence).

The sequencing here drew on blood, taken before antiretroviral therapy. This TCR was recovered from an adult with HIV infection. V gene TRBV7-9 combines with J gene TRBJ1-1; TRBD1 might be the D (5 bases). The CDR3 protein is CASSWERAGEAFF. As DNA, the CDR3 is TGTGCCAGCAGCTGGGAGCGGGCAGGGGAAGCTTTCTTT.